One and the same sample provided the 11 T cell receptor beta chains below, sequenced in a study of shared clonotypes between healthy human individuals. The method was immunoSEQ multiplex PCR; TCRdb's version includes in-frame clones alone and lacks a portion of them. Seen here are approximately 500,000 clones, 90% to 96% observed once, and the top ten hold 0.06%. Sequenced sample: naive CD4+ T cells sorted from blood. The subset is: CD45RA+ positively selected. All receptors come from a woman aged 30 to 39 in good health.

The gene calls are TRBV18 and TRBJ2-1; D remains ambiguous. Germline V CDR1 and CDR2: KGHSH, LQKENI. V gave up 3 bases and J gave up 5 bases, with 5 bases separating them. This CDR3 has 12 amino acids. CDR3 residues: CASSPWDNEQFF. The CDR3 nucleotides are TGTGCCAGCTCACCTTGGGACAATGAGCAGTTCTTC.

With regard to this clone: Other DNA sequences within the sample encode an identical CDR3. J is TRBJ1-2 and V is TRBV28, with unresolved D. The CDR3 covers 12 residues. Germline-derived CDR1 and CDR2 are MDHEN and SYDVKM. Trimming left V 6 bases short and J 3 bases short, with 8 bases between. The CDR3 nucleotides read TGTGCCAGCAGCCTGACGGACTATGGCTACACCTTC. The encoded protein is CASSLTDYGYTF.

This chain joins TRBV10-1 and TRBJ1-1, with TRBD1 matching 8 bases. The germline CDR1 and CDR2 sequences are WNHNN and SYGVQD (reference sequence). Losses at the gene ends were 7 bases for V and 3 bases for J; bases not matched to a gene: 7. The CDR3 length is 14 residues. The chain's CDR3 is CASKRQTGDTEAFF. The CDR3 nucleotides read TGCGCCAGCAAAAGACAGACAGGGGACACTGAAGCTTTCTTT.

The rearrangement links TRBV6-1 to TRBJ2-1, with D maybe TRBD2 (5 bases). V lost 4 bases to trimming and J lost 1 base, with 8 bases between them. This CDR3 contains 14 residues. The germline CDR1 and CDR2 sequences are MNHNS and SASEGT. CDR3 amino acids: CASSGEGSYNEQFF. In nucleotides, the CDR3 is TGTGCCAGCAGTGGAGAGGGATCCTACAATGAGCAGTTCTTC.

This chain uses TRBV5-4 with TRBJ2-1; D unresolved. The V end lost 2 bases, the J end lost 8 bases, and 17 bases lay between the germline ends. Germline assignment: CDR1 SGHNT and CDR2 YYREEE (reference sequence). The CDR3 spans 15 residues. In DNA, the CDR3 is TGTGCCAGCAGCTTCGAGGCACACACAATCGATGAGCAGTTCTTC. Protein sequence: CASSFEAHTIDEQFF.

The J gene is TRBJ2-7, the V gene TRBV5-1, with D possibly matching TRBD2 (6 bases). The CDR3 spans 17 residues. In germline, CDR1 is SGHRS, CDR2 YFSETQ. Trimming removed 0 bases at V and 3 bases at J, with 19 bases between. Written as DNA, the CDR3 is TGCGCCAGCAGCTTGGCTTTACTAGCTTCCCCCTACTACGAGCAGTACTTC. The encoded protein is CASSLALLASPYYEQYF. The full variable domain, completed using reference TRBV5-1 and TRBJ2-7, is KAGVTQTPRYLIKTRGQQVTLSCSPISGHRSVSWYQQTPGQGLQFLFEYFSETQRNKGNFPGRFSGRQFSNSRSEMNVSTLELGDSALYLCASSLALLASPYYEQYFGPGTRLTVT.

About this clone: At the DNA level, this CDR3 is encoded by other sequences in the same sample as well. The CDR3, as DNA: TGTGCCAGCAGTAAGGACAGGGGGATCACCTACGAGCAGTACTTC. It encodes CASSKDRGITYEQYF. J is TRBJ2-7 and V is TRBV6-1; 10 bases fit TRBD1. Germline V gives CDR1 MNHNS, CDR2 SASEGT. V dropped 5 bases and J dropped 2; count of bases not matched to a gene: 6. The CDR3 sequence is 15 residues long.

As concerns this clone: Other DNA sequences in this sample translate to the same CDR3. The chain uses TRBV9 and TRBJ1-3, with a tentative D call TRBD1 (5 bases). Trimming removed 0 bases at V and 4 bases at J, with 8 bases between. The germline CDR1 and CDR2 sequences are SGDLS and YYNGEE. The length of the CDR3 is 14 residues. The DNA of the CDR3 is TGTGCCAGCAGCGTAGAAGGGGCCGGAAACACCATATATTTT. Amino acids: CASSVEGAGNTIYF.

The gene calls are TRBV2 and TRBJ1-3, with TRBD1 matching 10 bases. Losses at the gene ends were 5 bases for V and 0 bases for J; bases not matched to a gene: 1. Germline loops: CDR1 SNHLY, CDR2 FYNNEI. The CDR3 is 15 residues long. The DNA of the CDR3 is TGTGCCAGCAGTCGACAGGGGGCCTCTGGAAACACCATATATTTT. Its protein is CASSRQGASGNTIYF.

This sequence joins TRBV11-3 and TRBJ2-2; D unclear. Germline loops: CDR1 SGHNT, CDR2 YENEEA. The CDR3 loop spans 12 amino acids. V lost 7 bases, J lost 7 bases, and 10 bases lay in between. The CDR3: CASKAAGGELFF. CDR3 nucleotides: TGTGCCAGCAAGGCTGCCGGCGGGGAGCTGTTTTTT.

The V gene is TRBV18, the J gene TRBJ2-1, with TRBD1 identical over 7 bases. CDR1 KGHSH and CDR2 LQKENI come from the germline V gene. Trimming took 2 bases from V and 7 from J; bases not matched to a gene: 5. The CDR3 has 14 amino acids. As DNA, the CDR3 is TGTGCCAGCTCACCAACTCCCAGGGGGAATGAGCAGTTCTTC. Translation: CASSPTPRGNEQFF.